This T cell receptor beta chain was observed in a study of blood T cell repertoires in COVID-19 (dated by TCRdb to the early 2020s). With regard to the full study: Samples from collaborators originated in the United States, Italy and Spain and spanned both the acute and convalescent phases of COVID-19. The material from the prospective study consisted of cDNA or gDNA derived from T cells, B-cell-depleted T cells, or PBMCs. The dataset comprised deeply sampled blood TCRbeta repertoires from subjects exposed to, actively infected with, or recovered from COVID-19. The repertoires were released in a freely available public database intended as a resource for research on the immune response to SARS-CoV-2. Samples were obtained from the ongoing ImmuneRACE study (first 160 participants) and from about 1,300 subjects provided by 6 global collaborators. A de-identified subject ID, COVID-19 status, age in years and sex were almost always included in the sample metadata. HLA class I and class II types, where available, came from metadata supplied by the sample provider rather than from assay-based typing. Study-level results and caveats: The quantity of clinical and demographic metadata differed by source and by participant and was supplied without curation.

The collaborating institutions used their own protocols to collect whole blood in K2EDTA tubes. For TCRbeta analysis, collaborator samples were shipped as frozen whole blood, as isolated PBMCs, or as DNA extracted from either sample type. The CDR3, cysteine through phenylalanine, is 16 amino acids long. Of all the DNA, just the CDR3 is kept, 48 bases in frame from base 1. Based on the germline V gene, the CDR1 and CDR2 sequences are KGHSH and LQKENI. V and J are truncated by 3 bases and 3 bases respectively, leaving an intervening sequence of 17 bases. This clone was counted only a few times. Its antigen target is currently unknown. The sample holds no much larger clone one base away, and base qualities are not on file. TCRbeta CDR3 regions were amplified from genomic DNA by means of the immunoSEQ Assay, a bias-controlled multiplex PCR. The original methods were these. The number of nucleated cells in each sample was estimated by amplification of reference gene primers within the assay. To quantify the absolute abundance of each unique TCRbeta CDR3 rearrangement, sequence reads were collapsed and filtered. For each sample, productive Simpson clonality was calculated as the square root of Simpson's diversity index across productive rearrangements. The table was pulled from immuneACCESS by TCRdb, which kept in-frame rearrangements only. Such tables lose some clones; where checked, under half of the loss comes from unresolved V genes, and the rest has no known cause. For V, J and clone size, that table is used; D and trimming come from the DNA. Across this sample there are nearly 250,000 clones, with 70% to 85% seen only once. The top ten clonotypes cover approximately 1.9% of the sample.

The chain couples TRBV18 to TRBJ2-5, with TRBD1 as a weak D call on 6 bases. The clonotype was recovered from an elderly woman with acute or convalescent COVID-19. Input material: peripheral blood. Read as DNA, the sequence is TGTGCCAGCTCACCTACGAGGGGACACGCAGAAGAGACCCAGTACTTC. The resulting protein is CASSPTRGHAEETQYF.